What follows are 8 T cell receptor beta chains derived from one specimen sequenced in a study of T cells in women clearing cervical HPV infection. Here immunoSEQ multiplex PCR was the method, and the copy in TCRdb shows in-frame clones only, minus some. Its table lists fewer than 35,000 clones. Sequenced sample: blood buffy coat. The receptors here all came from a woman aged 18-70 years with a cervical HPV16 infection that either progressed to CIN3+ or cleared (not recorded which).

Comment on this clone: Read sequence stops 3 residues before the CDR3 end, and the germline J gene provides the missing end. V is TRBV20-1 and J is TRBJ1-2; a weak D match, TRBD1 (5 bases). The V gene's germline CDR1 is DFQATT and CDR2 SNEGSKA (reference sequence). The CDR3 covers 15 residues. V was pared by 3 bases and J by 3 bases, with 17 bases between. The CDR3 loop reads CSARRGEGSDYGYTF. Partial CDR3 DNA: TGCAGTGCTAGGAGGGGTGAGGGTTCCGACTATGGC.

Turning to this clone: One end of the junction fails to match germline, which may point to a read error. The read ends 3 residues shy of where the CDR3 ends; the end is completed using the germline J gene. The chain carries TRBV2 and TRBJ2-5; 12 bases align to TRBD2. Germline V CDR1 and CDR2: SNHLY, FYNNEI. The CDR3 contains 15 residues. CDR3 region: CASSEGLAGKETQYF. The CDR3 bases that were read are TGTGCCAGCAGCGAAGGACTAGCGGGAAAAGAGACC.

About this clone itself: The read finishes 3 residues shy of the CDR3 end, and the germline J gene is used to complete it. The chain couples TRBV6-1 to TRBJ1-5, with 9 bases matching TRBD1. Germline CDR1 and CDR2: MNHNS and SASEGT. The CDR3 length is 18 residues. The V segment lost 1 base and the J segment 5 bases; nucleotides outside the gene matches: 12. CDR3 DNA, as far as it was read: TGTGCCAGCAGTGAAGTCCCTCCGGGACAGGGAGTCGATCAGCCC. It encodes CASSEVPPGQGVDQP. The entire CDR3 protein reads CASSEVPPGQGVDQPQHF.

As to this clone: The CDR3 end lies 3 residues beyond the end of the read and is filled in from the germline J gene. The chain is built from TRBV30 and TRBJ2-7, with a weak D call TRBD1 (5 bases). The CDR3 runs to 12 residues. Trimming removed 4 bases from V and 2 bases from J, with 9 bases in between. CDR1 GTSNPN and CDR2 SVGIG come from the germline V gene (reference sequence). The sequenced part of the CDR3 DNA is TGTGCCTGGAACTCAGGGACCTACGAG. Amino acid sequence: CAWNSGTYE. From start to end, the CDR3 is CAWNSGTYEQYF.

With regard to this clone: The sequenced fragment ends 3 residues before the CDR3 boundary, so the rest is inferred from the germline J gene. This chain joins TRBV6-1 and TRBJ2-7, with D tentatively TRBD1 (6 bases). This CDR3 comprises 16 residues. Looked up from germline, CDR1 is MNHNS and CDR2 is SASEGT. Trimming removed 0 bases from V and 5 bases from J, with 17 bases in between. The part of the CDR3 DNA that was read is TGTGCCAGCAGTGAAGCGCACGGGCAGGGGTTTGACGAG. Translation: CASSEAHGQGFDE. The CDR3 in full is CASSEAHGQGFDEQYF.

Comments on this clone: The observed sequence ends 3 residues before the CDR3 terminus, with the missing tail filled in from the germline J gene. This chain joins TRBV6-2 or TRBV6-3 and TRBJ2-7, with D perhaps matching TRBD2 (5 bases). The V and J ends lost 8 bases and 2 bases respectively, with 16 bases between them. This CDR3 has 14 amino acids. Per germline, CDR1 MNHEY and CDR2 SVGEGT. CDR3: CASLGVVSTYEQYF. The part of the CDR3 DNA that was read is TGTGCCAGCCTCGGGGTAGTTTCAACCTACGAG.

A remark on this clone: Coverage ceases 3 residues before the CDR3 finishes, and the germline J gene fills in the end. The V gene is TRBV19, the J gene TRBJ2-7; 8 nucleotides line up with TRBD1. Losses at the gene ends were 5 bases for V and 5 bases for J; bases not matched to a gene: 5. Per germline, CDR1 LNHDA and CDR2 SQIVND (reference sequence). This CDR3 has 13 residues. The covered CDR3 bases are TGTGCCAGTAGTCAGGGGGCTTTAAACGAG. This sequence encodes CASSQGALNE. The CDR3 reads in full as CASSQGALNEQYF.

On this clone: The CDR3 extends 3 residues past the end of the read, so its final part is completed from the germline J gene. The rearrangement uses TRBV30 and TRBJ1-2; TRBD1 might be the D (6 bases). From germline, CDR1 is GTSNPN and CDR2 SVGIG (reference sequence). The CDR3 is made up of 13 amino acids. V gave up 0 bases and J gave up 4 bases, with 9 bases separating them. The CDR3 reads CAWSVGGTYGYTF. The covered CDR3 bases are TGTGCCTGGAGTGTAGGGGGAACCTATGGC. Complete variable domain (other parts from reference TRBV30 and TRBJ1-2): SQTIHQWPATLVQPVGSPLSLECTVEGTSNPNLYWYRQAAGRGLQLLFYSVGIGQISSEVPQNLSASRPQDRQFILSSKKLLLSDSGFYLCAWSVGGTYGYTFGSGTRLTVV.